This T cell receptor beta chain was obtained from a study of T cell repertoires in cytomegalovirus infection. With regard to this clonotype: As yet, its antigen is unknown.

Study-level results: Summed frequency of shared TCR beta families picked out CMV carriers who also had the relevant HLA.

Trimming took off 3 bases at V and 4 bases at J, with 9 bases between the two ends. The CDR3 extends over 14 amino acids. CDR1 and CDR2 from the germline V gene are LNHDA and SQIVND (reference sequence). TCRdb itself ran the reads through MiXCR, one entry per CDR3 protein. The data hold around 540,000 distinct CDR3 sequences, with about 33% observed a single time. V is TRBV19 and J is TRBJ2-2; no reliable D call. This specimen consisted of cultured PBMCs, obtained from culture after CMV antigen stimulation. The TCR originated in a human donor in good health (CMV status not recorded). Some clones in this sample may be carry-over from other donors' samples. The chain's CDR3 is CASSIREITGELFF. In DNA, the CDR3 is TGTGCCAGTAGTATCAGAGAGATCACCGGGGAGCTGTTTTTT.